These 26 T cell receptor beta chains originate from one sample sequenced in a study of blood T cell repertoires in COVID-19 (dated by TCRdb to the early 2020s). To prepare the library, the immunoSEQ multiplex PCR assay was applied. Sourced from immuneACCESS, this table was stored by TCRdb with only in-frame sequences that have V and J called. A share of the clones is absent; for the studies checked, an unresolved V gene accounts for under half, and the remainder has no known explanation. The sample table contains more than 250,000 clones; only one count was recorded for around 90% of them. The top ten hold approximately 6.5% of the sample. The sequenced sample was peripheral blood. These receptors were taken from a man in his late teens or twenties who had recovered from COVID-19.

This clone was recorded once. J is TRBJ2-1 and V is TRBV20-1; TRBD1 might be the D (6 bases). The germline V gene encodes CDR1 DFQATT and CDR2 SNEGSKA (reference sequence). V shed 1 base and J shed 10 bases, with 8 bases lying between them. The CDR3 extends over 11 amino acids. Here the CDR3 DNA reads TGCAGTGCTAGAGGGACAGAAGAGCAGTTCTTC. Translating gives CSARGTEEQFF.

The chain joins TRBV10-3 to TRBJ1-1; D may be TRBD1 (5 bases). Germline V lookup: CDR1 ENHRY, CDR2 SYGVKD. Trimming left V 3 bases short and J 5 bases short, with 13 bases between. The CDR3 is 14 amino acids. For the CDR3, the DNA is TGTGCCATCAGTGACCCTCAGGGCCTGACTGAAGCTTTCTTT. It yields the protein CAISDPQGLTEAFF.

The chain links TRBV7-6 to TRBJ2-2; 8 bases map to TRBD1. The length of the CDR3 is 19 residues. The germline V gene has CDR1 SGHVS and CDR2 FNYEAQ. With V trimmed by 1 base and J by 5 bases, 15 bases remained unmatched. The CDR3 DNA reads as TGTGCCAGCAGCTTAGAGACGGTTCGCAGGGGGCGCGAGACCGGGGAGCTGTTTTTT. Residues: CASSLETVRRGRETGELFF.

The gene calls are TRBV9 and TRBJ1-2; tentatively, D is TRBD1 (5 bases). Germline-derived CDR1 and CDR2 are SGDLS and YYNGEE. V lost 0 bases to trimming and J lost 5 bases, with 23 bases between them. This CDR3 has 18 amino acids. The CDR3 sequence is CASSVVELDSGGRYGYTF. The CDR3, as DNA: TGTGCCAGCAGCGTAGTCGAATTAGACTCCGGGGGAAGGTATGGCTACACCTTC.

CDR3 DNA sequence: TGCAGCGTCGGACCCCTTCACGGACTAGCGGGAGGAATCTACGAGCAGTACTTC. Residues: CSVGPLHGLAGGIYEQYF. This sequence joins TRBV29-1 and TRBJ2-7; TRBD2 aligns across 14 bases. Germline V gene sequence: CDR1 SQVTM, CDR2 ANQGSEA. The CDR3 covers 18 residues. The V gene end was trimmed by 6 bases and the J gene end by 3 bases; junction bases not matched to a gene: 16.

The DNA of the CDR3 is TGTGCCAGCAGTTCTAAATGGACTAGCGCTTACAATGAGCAGTTCTTC. Translating it yields CASSSKWTSAYNEQFF. The chain combines TRBV6-5 with TRBJ2-1; 9 bases line up with TRBD2. Germline V lookup: CDR1 MNHEY, CDR2 SVGAGI. The ends lost 4 bases at V and 4 bases at J; junction bases unmatched: 8. This CDR3 is 16 amino acids long.

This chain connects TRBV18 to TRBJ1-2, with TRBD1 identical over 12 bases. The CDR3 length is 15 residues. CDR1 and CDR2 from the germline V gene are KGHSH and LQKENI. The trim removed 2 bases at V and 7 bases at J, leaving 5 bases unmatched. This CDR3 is CASSPEGQGAAGYTF. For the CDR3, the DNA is TGTGCCAGCTCACCAGAGGGACAGGGGGCCGCTGGCTACACCTTC.

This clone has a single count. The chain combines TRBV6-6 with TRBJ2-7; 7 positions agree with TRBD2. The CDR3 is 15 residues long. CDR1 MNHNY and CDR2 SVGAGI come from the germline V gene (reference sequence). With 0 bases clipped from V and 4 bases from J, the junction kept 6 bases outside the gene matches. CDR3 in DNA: TGTGCCAGCAGTTACTCGCAAGCGGGGCTATACGAGCAGTACTTC. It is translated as CASSYSQAGLYEQYF.

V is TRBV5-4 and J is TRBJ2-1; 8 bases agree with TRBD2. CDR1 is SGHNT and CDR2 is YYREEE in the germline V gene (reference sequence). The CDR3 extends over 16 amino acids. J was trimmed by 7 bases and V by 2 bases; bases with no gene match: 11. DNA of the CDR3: TGTGCCAGCAGCTTCGGAGCGGGGGCGCGTGGGAATGAGCAGTTCTTC. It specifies CASSFGAGARGNEQFF. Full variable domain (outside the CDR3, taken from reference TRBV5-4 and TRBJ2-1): ETGVTQSPTHLIKTRGQQVTLRCSSQSGHNTVSWYQQALGQGPQFIFQYYREEENGRGNFPPRFSGLQFPNYSSELNVNALELDDSALYLCASSFGAGARGNEQFFGPGTRLTVL.

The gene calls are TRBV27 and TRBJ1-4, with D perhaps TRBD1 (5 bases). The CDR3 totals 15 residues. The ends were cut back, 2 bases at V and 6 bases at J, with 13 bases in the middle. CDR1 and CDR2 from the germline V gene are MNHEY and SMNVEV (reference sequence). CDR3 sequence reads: CASSLVQGTDEKLFF. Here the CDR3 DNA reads TGTGCCAGCAGTTTAGTCCAGGGTACGGATGAAAAACTGTTTTTT.

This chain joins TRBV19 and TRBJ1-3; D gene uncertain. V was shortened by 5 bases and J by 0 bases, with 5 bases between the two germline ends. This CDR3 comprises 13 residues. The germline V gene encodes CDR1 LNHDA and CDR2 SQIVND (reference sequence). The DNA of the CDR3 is TGTGCCAGTAGTCTAAGCTCTGGAAACACCATATATTTT. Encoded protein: CASSLSSGNTIYF.

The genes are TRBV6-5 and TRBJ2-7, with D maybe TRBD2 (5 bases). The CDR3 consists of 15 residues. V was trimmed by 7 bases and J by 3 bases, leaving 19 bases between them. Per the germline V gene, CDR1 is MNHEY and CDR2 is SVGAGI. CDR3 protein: CASTFRLADNYEQYF. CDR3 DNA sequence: TGTGCCAGCACCTTCAGGCTAGCTGATAACTACGAGCAGTACTTC.

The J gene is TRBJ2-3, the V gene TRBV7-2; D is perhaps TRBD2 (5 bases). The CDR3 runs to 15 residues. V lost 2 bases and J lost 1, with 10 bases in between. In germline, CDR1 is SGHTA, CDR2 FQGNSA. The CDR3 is CASSLLAPGTDTQYF. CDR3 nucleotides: TGTGCCAGCAGCTTACTAGCTCCGGGCACAGATACGCAGTATTTT.

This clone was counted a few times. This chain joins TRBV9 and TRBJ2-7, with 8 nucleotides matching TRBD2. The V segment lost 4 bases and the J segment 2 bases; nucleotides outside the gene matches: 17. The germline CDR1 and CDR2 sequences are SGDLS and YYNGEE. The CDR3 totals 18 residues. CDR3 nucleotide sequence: TGTGCCAGCAGCCCCAGACCTGAAATACTAGCGGTGGCCTACGAGCAGTACTTC. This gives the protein CASSPRPEILAVAYEQYF. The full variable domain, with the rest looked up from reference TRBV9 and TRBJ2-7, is DSGVTQTPKHLITATGQRVTLRCSPRSGDLSVYWYQQSLDQGLQFLIQYYNGEERAKGNILERFSAQQFPDLHSELNLSSLELGDSALYFCASSPRPEILAVAYEQYFGPGTRLTVT.

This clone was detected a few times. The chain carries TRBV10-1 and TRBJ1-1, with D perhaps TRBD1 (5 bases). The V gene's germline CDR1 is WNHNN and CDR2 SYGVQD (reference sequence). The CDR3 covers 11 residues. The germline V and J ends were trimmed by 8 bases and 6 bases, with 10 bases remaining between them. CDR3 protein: CASQDSSEAFF. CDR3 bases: TGCGCCAGCCAAGACAGCTCTGAAGCTTTCTTT.

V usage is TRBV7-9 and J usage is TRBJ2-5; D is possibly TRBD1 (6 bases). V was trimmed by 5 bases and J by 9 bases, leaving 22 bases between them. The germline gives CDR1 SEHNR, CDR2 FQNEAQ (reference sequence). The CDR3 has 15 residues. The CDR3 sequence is CASSPTGMALRAQYF. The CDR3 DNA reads TGTGCCAGCAGCCCTACAGGGATGGCCTTAAGGGCCCAGTACTTC.

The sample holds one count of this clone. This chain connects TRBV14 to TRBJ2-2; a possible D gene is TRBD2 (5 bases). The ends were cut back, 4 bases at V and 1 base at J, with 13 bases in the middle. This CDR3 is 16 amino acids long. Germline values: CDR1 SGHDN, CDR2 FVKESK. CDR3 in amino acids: CASSPLEGLNTGELFF. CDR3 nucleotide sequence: TGTGCCAGCAGCCCTCTCGAGGGCCTGAACACCGGGGAGCTGTTTTTT. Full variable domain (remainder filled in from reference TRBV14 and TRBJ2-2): EAGVTQFPSHSVIEKGQTVTLRCDPISGHDNLYWYRRVMGKEIKFLLHFVKESKQDESGMPNNRFLAERTGGTYSTLKVQPAELEDSGVYFCASSPLEGLNTGELFFGEGSRLTVL.

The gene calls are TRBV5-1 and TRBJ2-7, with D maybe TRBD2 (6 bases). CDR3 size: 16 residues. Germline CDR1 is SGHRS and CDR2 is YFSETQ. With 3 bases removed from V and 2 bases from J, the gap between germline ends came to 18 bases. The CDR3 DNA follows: TGCGCCAGCAGCTCGTTCGCGGGGTCGGCGACCTACGAGCAGTACTTC. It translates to CASSSFAGSATYEQYF.

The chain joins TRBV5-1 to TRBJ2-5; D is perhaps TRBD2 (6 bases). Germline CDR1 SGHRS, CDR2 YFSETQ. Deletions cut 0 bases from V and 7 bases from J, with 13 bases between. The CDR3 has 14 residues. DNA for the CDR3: TGCGCCAGCAGCTTGGATTCTTCAGCGGGGACCCAGTACTTC. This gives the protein CASSLDSSAGTQYF.

CDR3 region: CASNRLAGDYEQYF. In DNA form, the CDR3 reads TGTGCCAGCAACAGGCTAGCGGGAGACTACGAGCAGTACTTC. The chain joins TRBV2 to TRBJ2-7, with TRBD2 matching over 10 bases. The CDR3 extends over 14 amino acids. Germline-derived CDR1 and CDR2 are SNHLY and FYNNEI. The J segment lost 3 bases and the V segment lost 7 bases, leaving 6 bases of the junction unmatched.

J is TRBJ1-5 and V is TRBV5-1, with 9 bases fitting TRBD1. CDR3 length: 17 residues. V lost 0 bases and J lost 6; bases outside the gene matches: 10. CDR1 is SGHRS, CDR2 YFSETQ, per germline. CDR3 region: CASSLGPGQGRGQPQHF. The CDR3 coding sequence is TGCGCCAGCAGCTTGGGGCCGGGACAGGGTAGGGGTCAGCCCCAGCATTTT.

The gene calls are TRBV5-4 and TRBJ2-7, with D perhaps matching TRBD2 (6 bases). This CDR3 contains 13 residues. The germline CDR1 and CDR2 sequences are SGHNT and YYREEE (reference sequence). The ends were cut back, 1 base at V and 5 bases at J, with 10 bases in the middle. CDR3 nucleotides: TGTGCCAGCAGCTTGCCGGGGAGGAACGAGCAGTACTTC. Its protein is CASSLPGRNEQYF.

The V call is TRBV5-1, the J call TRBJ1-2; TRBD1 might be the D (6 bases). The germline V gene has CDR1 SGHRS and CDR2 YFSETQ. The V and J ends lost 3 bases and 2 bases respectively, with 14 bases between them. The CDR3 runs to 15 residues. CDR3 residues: CASSYGQNNNYGYTF. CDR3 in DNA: TGCGCCAGCAGCTACGGACAGAACAACAACTATGGCTACACCTTC.

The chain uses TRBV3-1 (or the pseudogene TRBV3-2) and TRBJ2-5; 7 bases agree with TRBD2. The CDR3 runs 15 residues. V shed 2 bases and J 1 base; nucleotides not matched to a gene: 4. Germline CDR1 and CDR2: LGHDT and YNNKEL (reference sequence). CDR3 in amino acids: CASSQTVAGQETQYF. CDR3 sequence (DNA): TGTGCCAGCAGCCAAACGGTAGCGGGCCAAGAGACCCAGTACTTC.

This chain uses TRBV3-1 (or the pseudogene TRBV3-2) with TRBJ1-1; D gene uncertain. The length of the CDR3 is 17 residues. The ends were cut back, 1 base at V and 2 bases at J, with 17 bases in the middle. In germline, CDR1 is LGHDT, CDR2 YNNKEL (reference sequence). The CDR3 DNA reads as TGTGCCAGCAGCCAAGGGTACCAACTTATTATAAACACTGAAGCTTTCTTT. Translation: CASSQGYQLIINTEAFF.

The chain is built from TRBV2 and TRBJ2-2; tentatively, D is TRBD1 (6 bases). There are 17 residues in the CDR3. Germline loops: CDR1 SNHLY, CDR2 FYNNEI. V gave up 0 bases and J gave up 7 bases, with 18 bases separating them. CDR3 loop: CASSEALLGQTSGELFF. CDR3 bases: TGTGCCAGCAGTGAAGCGCTTCTAGGACAGACGAGCGGGGAGCTGTTTTTT.